Given below is one T cell receptor beta chain in context. The antigen is unknown. Some clones are missing from TCRdb's copy, which holds only in-frame ones; the method was immunoSEQ multiplex PCR. The profile covers tens of thousands of clones, with under 90% appearing a single time and 1.5% to 2% taken by the ten largest. This entry is derived from a study of T cells in localized non-small cell lung cancer. General study results and limits: The study detected a median roughly 61 of the top 100 tumor clones in adjacent lung. Uninvolved adjacent lung had more T cell clonality than any other tissue, topping tumor. The study sequenced only one region of the tumor. As a result, intratumor heterogeneity could not be excluded and remains possible.

CDR3 length: 15 residues. In germline, CDR1 is MNHEY, CDR2 SVGAGI. The V gene lost 2 bases and the J gene lost 0 bases, with 10 bases spanning the gap. V usage is TRBV6-5 and J usage is TRBJ1-2; D uncertain. The starting material was peripheral blood, obtained before any cancer treatment. The receptor's source is a woman aged 35-75 years with stage I lung adenocarcinoma. The CDR3 nucleotides read TGTGCCAGCAGTTACCCCCTCACGTCTAACTATGGCTACACCTTC. Translating gives CASSYPLTSNYGYTF.